Shown below are 7 T cell receptor beta chains from a single sample sequenced in a study of T-cell memory formation after mild COVID-19. In TCRdb, the 5' RACE reads were re-called with MiXCR into one record per CDR3 protein. The sample holds some 260,000 distinct CDR3 sequences, over 15% seen once. The sequencing input was PBMCs or a T cell subset sorted from them (not recorded which). Receptors were obtained from a young man who had mild COVID-19 (a few samples of this study predate the infection). Cell type and time point are not known.

The chain carries TRBV2 and TRBJ2-7, with D perhaps matching TRBD2 (6 bases). Germline V gene lookup returns CDR1 SNHLY and CDR2 FYNNEI. CDR3 length equals 12 residues. The germline V and J ends were trimmed by 9 bases and 5 bases, with 14 bases remaining between them. The CDR3 protein is CASLTSSHEQYV. The CDR3, as DNA: TGTGCCAGTCTCACTAGCAGCCACGAGCAGTACGTC.

The sample holds a few counts of this clonotype. V usage is TRBV27 and J usage is TRBJ2-3, with a tentative D call TRBD2 (5 bases). CDR1 is MNHEY and CDR2 is SMNVEV in the germline V gene (reference sequence). Trimming pared 7 bases from V and 2 bases from J, leaving 10 bases between. This CDR3 comprises 13 residues. The CDR3 coding sequence is TGTGCCAGCACACCACTAGACACAGATACGCAGTATTTT. Residues: CASTPLDTDTQYF.

The rearrangement links TRBV7-9 to TRBJ1-2; D not certain. V was clipped by 5 bases and J by 2 bases, with 18 bases between them. The CDR3 is made up of 16 amino acids. CDR1 is SEHNR, CDR2 FQNEAQ, per germline (reference sequence). CDR3 sequence reads: CASSRLSHGENYGYTF. CDR3 DNA sequence: TGTGCCAGCAGCCGTCTTTCCCACGGGGAAAACTATGGCTACACCTTC.

CDR3 nucleotides: TGTGCCAGCTCAGGACCCGGGACAGCCTTCCAAGAGACCCAGTACTTC. Its protein product is CASSGPGTAFQETQYF. The chain joins TRBV18 to TRBJ2-5; 7 bases map to TRBD1. With V trimmed by 5 bases and J by 1 base, 10 bases remained unmatched. This CDR3 has 16 residues. The V gene's germline CDR1 is KGHSH and CDR2 LQKENI. The full variable domain, completed using reference TRBV18 and TRBJ2-5, is NAGVMQNPRHLVRRRGQEARLRCSPMKGHSHVYWYRQLPEEGLKFMVYLQKENIIDESGMPKERFSAEFPKEGPSILRIQQVVRGDSAAYFCASSGPGTAFQETQYFGPGTRLLVL.

The rearrangement joins TRBV28 to TRBJ1-6; no definite D call. Trimming cost V 7 bases and J 7 bases, with 5 bases left between them. CDR1 and CDR2 (germline): MDHEN, SYDVKM. The CDR3 has 11 residues. The CDR3 is CASTTNSPLHF. In DNA form, the CDR3 reads TGTGCCAGCACCACCAATTCACCCCTCCACTTT. Combining the CDR3 with reference TRBV28 and TRBJ1-6 gives the whole variable domain DVKVTQSSRYLVKRTGEKVFLECVQDMDHENMFWYRQDPGLGLRLIYFSYDVKMKEKGDIPEGYSVSREKKERFSLILESASTNQTSMYLCASTTNSPLHFGNGTRLTVT.

The rearrangement joins TRBV20-1 to TRBJ2-1, with 11 bases lining up with TRBD2. V was pared by 1 base and J by 6 bases, with 8 bases of the junction left unmatched. The V gene's germline CDR1 is DFQATT and CDR2 SNEGSKA (reference sequence). CDR3 length equals 16 residues. CDR3 in DNA: TGCAGTGCTAGAGTTGCTAGCGGGGGGCGATTCAATGAGCAGTTCTTC. It encodes CSARVASGGRFNEQFF.

V and J are TRBV5-1 and TRBJ1-4; 8 bases are shared with TRBD1. V shed 3 bases and J 8 bases; nucleotides not matched to a gene: 6. CDR3 length equals 14 residues. In germline, CDR1 is SGHRS, CDR2 YFSETQ. Written as DNA, the CDR3 is TGCGCCAGCAGCTGGGGACAGGACGAGGAAAAACTGTTTTTT. This codes for CASSWGQDEEKLFF.